Below are 14 T cell receptor beta chains sequenced from a single sample in a study of blood T cell repertoires in COVID-19 (TCRdb year 2020). The library was obtained by the immunoSEQ multiplex PCR assay. TCRdb's version of the immuneACCESS table is confined to in-frame rearrangements and falls short of the full clone set. An unresolved V gene accounts for under half of the shortfall where checked; the remainder is of unknown origin. This sample has about 190,000 clones in its table, and about 86% of those were observed once. The ten largest clones represent over 13% of the sample. Sequencing used peripheral blood. The receptors derive from a man aged 25 to 45 with active or convalescent COVID-19.

The table lists this clone with a few counts. The V and J genes are TRBV19 and TRBJ1-6; D is possibly TRBD1 (6 bases). The CDR3 spans 20 residues. Germline loops: CDR1 LNHDA, CDR2 SQIVND (reference sequence). Trimming removed 10 bases from V and 0 bases from J, with 28 bases in between. The CDR3, as DNA: TGTGCCACACGGGACAAGGGTGTTGGCAGTACCCTCTCCTATAATTCACCCCTCCACTTT. Translating it yields CATRDKGVGSTLSYNSPLHF.

The CDR3 DNA reads TGTGCCAGCAGCTTAGCGGGGAAAGAGGAGACCCAGTACTTC. Residues: CASSLAGKEETQYF. The chain couples TRBV11-3 to TRBJ2-5, with D perhaps TRBD2 (5 bases). The CDR3 runs 14 residues. V was trimmed by 1 base and J by 5 bases, leaving 11 bases between them. Germline values: CDR1 SGHNT, CDR2 YENEEA.

The V gene is TRBV5-6, the J gene TRBJ2-3; 11 nucleotides agree with TRBD2. From germline, CDR1 is SGHDT and CDR2 YYEEEE. This CDR3 is 16 amino acids long. After removal of 1 base from V and 2 bases from J, the junction contained 3 bases not matched to a gene. As DNA, the CDR3 is TGTGCCAGCAGCTTGACTAGCGGGGGAATCACAGATACGCAGTATTTT. This gives the protein CASSLTSGGITDTQYF.

This clone was counted a single time. The chain has TRBV7-8 and TRBJ2-1, with 14 bases that match TRBD2. From germline, CDR1 is SGHVS and CDR2 FQNEAQ. J lost 2 bases, V lost 5 bases, and 8 bases had no gene match. This CDR3 region has 18 residues. Written as DNA, the CDR3 is TGTGCCAGCAGCATAAGGGGACTAGCGGGAGCGGCCTACAATGAGCAGTTCTTC. Amino acids: CASSIRGLAGAAYNEQFF. The whole variable domain, remainder taken from reference TRBV7-8 and TRBJ2-1, is GAGVSQSPRYKVAKRGQDVALRCDPISGHVSLFWYQQALGQGPEFLTYFQNEAQLDKSGLPSDRFFAERPEGSVSTLKIQRTQQEDSAVYLCASSIRGLAGAAYNEQFFGPGTRLTVL.

V gene TRBV18 combines with J gene TRBJ1-5; D is undetermined. The CDR3 is made up of 13 amino acids. Per the germline V gene, CDR1 is KGHSH and CDR2 is LQKENI. V was shortened by 5 bases and J by 4 bases, with 9 bases between the two germline ends. CDR3 coding DNA: TGTGCCAGCTCAGCCCTATTTAATCAGCCCCAGCATTTT. Translating it yields CASSALFNQPQHF.

This clone showed up just once. The chain employs TRBV2 and TRBJ1-1; D gene unclear. This CDR3 contains 14 residues. Looked up from germline, CDR1 is SNHLY and CDR2 is FYNNEI. Trimming took off 6 bases at V and 3 bases at J, with 14 bases between the two ends. The CDR3 spells CASREGFADTEAFF. CDR3 DNA: TGTGCCAGCAGGGAGGGATTCGCGGACACTGAAGCTTTCTTT.

The chain combines TRBV12-3 or TRBV12-4 with TRBJ1-5, with 7 bases fitting TRBD1. The CDR3 consists of 13 residues. Trimming removed 0 bases from V and 13 bases from J; junction bases left unmatched: 6. The CDR3 loop reads CASSLARTGGQHF. Written as DNA, the CDR3 is TGTGCCAGCAGTTTAGCTCGGACAGGAGGGCAGCATTTT.

The J gene is TRBJ1-1, the V gene TRBV19; possible D gene TRBD1, 5 bases. The CDR3 has 14 amino acids. Germline-derived CDR1 and CDR2 are LNHDA and SQIVND (reference sequence). Trimming pared 5 bases from V and 2 bases from J, leaving 12 bases between. CDR3 region: CASSPIDRNTEAFF. The CDR3 DNA reads as TGTGCCAGTAGTCCAATCGACAGAAACACTGAAGCTTTCTTT.

CDR3 sequence (DNA): TGCGCCAGCAGGATGATAGGACAGGGGCTAGCCAAAAACATTCAGTACTTC. Translated, it gives CASRMIGQGLAKNIQYF. The rearrangement links TRBV5-1 to TRBJ2-4; 9 bases are shared with TRBD1. This CDR3 has 17 amino acids. The V gene's germline CDR1 is SGHRS and CDR2 YFSETQ. J lost 0 bases, V lost 5 bases, and 9 bases had no gene match.

This sequence joins TRBV24-1 and TRBJ1-2; 7 nucleotides match TRBD1. V gave up 1 base and J gave up 6 bases; unmatched junction bases: 1. Per germline, CDR1 KGHDR and CDR2 SFDVKD. This CDR3 comprises 13 residues. CDR3 protein: CATSDFTGDGYTF. CDR3 coding DNA: TGTGCCACCAGTGATTTTACAGGGGATGGCTACACCTTC.

This clone was picked up a small number of times. This chain connects TRBV25-1 to TRBJ1-5; a weak D match, TRBD1 (6 bases). The CDR3 has 13 residues. The germline V gene encodes CDR1 MGHDK and CDR2 SYGVNS. Deletions cut 4 bases from V and 2 bases from J, with 6 bases between. The CDR3, as DNA: TGTGCCAGCAGTGGACAGGGCAATCAGCCCCAGCATTTT. It specifies CASSGQGNQPQHF.

The V call is TRBV6-2 or TRBV6-3, the J call TRBJ1-1, with 7 bases fitting TRBD1. The CDR3 length is 15 residues. CDR1 is MNHEY, CDR2 SVGEGT, per germline. V lost 5 bases and J lost 0; bases outside the gene matches: 6. The CDR3: CASSVSRGLNTEAFF. CDR3 nucleotides: TGTGCCAGCAGTGTTTCGAGGGGGCTGAACACTGAAGCTTTCTTT.

V usage is TRBV6-5 and J usage is TRBJ1-2; 7 bases are a match to TRBD1. This CDR3 has 16 amino acids. The germline V gene has CDR1 MNHEY and CDR2 SVGAGI. Unmatched junction bases numbered 15, after V lost 4 bases and J lost 7 bases. CDR3 sequence: CASSSSLDRKLPGYTF. The CDR3 coding sequence is TGTGCCAGCAGTTCTTCCCTGGACAGGAAATTACCTGGCTACACCTTC.

The chain uses TRBV9 and TRBJ1-1, with D uncertain. Germline V gene sequence: CDR1 SGDLS, CDR2 YYNGEE. CDR3 length: 16 amino acids. The V end was cut by 4 bases, the J end by 1 base, with 17 bases between. CDR3 bases: TGTGCCAGCAGCCCCACCCGCTGGCAGTCGAACACTGAAGCTTTCTTT. Translating it yields CASSPTRWQSNTEAFF.